This passage covers 27 T cell receptor beta chains from one sample sequenced in a study of T cell repertoires in cytomegalovirus infection. TCRdb processed the reads anew with MiXCR; each CDR3 protein has one entry. The sample lists tens of thousands of distinct CDR3 sequences, under 4.5% occurring once. The sequenced sample consisted of PBMCs. The origin of the receptors is a human donor in good health (CMV status not recorded). Some clones in this sample may be carry-over from other donors' samples.

This clonotype was counted at least ten times. Germline and junction disagree at one end, which may indicate a read error. This rearrangement joins TRBV7-7 to TRBJ2-1; D gene unclear. CDR1 and CDR2 from the germline V gene are SSHAT and FNYEAQ (reference sequence). CDR3 size: 13 residues. CDR3: CASSMEWGNEQFF. The DNA of the CDR3 is TGTGCTAGCAGCATGGAGTGGGGCAATGAGCAGTTCTTC.

This clonotype was seen many times. V usage is TRBV11-2 and J usage is TRBJ2-1, with D unresolved. The CDR3 consists of 15 residues. Trimming removed 4 bases from V and 0 bases from J, with 10 bases in between. Germline lookup yields CDR1 SGHAT and CDR2 FQNNGV. CDR3 sequence (DNA): TGTGCCAGCAGCTCTGACGCAGCCTCCTACAATGAGCAGTTCTTC. Protein: CASSSDAASYNEQFF.

This clonotype was recorded at least ten times. The rearrangement links TRBV7-8 to TRBJ2-2; the D gene is possibly TRBD2 (6 bases). The germline V gene encodes CDR1 SGHVS and CDR2 FQNEAQ. The CDR3 loop spans 16 amino acids. V gave up 1 base and J gave up 0 bases, with 9 bases separating them. The CDR3 protein is CASSLEIAANTGELFF. The CDR3 DNA sequence: TGTGCCAGCAGCTTAGAGATAGCGGCGAACACCGGGGAGCTGTTTTTT.

The chain has TRBV30 and TRBJ1-2; D is unresolved. Germline-derived CDR1 and CDR2 are GTSNPN and SVGIG (reference sequence). With 2 bases removed from V and 0 bases from J, the gap between germline ends came to 13 bases. The CDR3 runs 15 residues. CDR3 in amino acids: CAWSMGPLANYGYTF. DNA of the CDR3: TGTGCCTGGAGTATGGGCCCCTTAGCTAACTATGGCTACACCTTC.

This clonotype has ten or more counts. The V call is TRBV7-2, the J call TRBJ1-5; possible D gene TRBD1, 6 bases. Trimming removed 2 bases at V and 1 base at J, with 12 bases between. Germline V gene lookup returns CDR1 SGHTA and CDR2 FQGNSA. This CDR3 has 16 amino acids. CDR3 bases: TGTGCCAGCAGCTTATCTTCAGGGGCCAGCAATCAGCCCCAGCATTTT. Protein sequence: CASSLSSGASNQPQHF.

This clonotype showed up many times. The chain has TRBV28 and TRBJ2-1, with 8 nucleotides matching TRBD2. This CDR3 comprises 16 residues. Germline CDR1 and CDR2: MDHEN and SYDVKM. V was clipped by 7 bases and J by 7 bases; unmatched bases: 15. The CDR3 spells CASMPSGAGDRNEQFF. CDR3 bases: TGTGCCAGCATGCCTTCAGGAGCGGGAGATAGGAATGAGCAGTTCTTC. The variable domain in full, completed from reference TRBV28 and TRBJ2-1, reads DVKVTQSSRYLVKRTGEKVFLECVQDMDHENMFWYRQDPGLGLRLIYFSYDVKMKEKGDIPEGYSVSREKKERFSLILESASTNQTSMYLCASMPSGAGDRNEQFFGPGTRLTVL.

This clonotype appeared many times. The chain couples TRBV6-1 to TRBJ2-7; the D is unclear. This CDR3 spans 14 amino acids. In germline, CDR1 is MNHNS, CDR2 SASEGT. The germline V and J ends were trimmed by 1 base and 3 bases, with 10 bases remaining between them. In nucleotides, the CDR3 is TGTGCCAGCAGTGAAGTTGGGGTTAGCTACGAGCAGTACTTC. It specifies CASSEVGVSYEQYF.

This clonotype was picked up many times. The chain joins TRBV6-8 to TRBJ1-1; 7 bases are shared with TRBD1. Germline V lookup: CDR1 MNHGY, CDR2 SAAAGT. Trimming removed 0 bases from V and 5 bases from J; junction bases left unmatched: 12. This CDR3 contains 17 residues. The CDR3 region has the DNA TGTGCCAGCAGTTACTCTGTGGCAGGGGGGTATCGTACTGAAGCTTTCTTT. Translation: CASSYSVAGGYRTEAFF.

This clonotype was seen at least ten times. The rearrangement links TRBV10-3 to TRBJ2-5; the match to TRBD2 covers 13 bases. Germline CDR1 and CDR2: ENHRY and SYGVKD. This CDR3 is 17 amino acids long. V dropped 0 bases and J dropped 4; count of bases not matched to a gene: 5. The CDR3 DNA is TGTGCCATCAGTGAGTCCGGACTAGCGGGAGTAGCAGAGACCCAGTACTTC. Protein: CAISESGLAGVAETQYF.

This clonotype was recorded at least ten times. The chain couples TRBV20-1 to TRBJ1-1; 8 nucleotides match TRBD1. Looked up from germline, CDR1 is DFQATT and CDR2 is SNEGSKA (reference sequence). The CDR3 is 14 residues long. With V trimmed by 5 bases and J by 1 base, 6 bases remained unmatched. CDR3 sequence reads: CSASGGLTNTEAFF. The CDR3 DNA follows: TGCAGTGCTTCAGGGGGCCTCACGAACACTGAAGCTTTCTTT.

This clonotype was recorded many times. The rearrangement links TRBV7-8 to TRBJ2-3; D possibly corresponds to TRBD1 (6 bases). Germline-derived CDR1 and CDR2 are SGHVS and FQNEAQ. The V and J ends lost 2 bases and 10 bases respectively, with 19 bases between them. The CDR3 has 15 residues. The CDR3 here is CASSLRWGQTAAQYF. CDR3 coding DNA: TGTGCCAGCAGCTTAAGGTGGGGGCAAACAGCAGCGCAGTATTTT.

This clonotype was detected many times. The chain has TRBV7-8 and TRBJ1-5, with 7 bases aligning to TRBD1. The ends lost 2 bases at V and 3 bases at J; junction bases unmatched: 19. This CDR3 has 20 amino acids. The germline V gene encodes CDR1 SGHVS and CDR2 FQNEAQ. The DNA of the CDR3 is TGTGCCAGCAGCTTAACCTTCAGTCGGAAGGCGACAGGGTACAATCAGCCCCAGCATTTT. Its translation is CASSLTFSRKATGYNQPQHF.

This clonotype was picked up many times. The rearrangement joins TRBV25-1 to TRBJ1-1; a possible D gene is TRBD1 (5 bases). V lost 3 bases, J lost 1 base, and 12 bases lay in between. The germline gives CDR1 MGHDK, CDR2 SYGVNS. This CDR3 has 15 residues. CDR3 sequence reads: CASSDGGGRNTEAFF. CDR3 nucleotides: TGTGCCAGCAGTGATGGCGGGGGACGGAACACTGAAGCTTTCTTT. Full variable domain (missing parts from reference TRBV25-1 and TRBJ1-1): EADIYQTPRYLVIGTGKKITLECSQTMGHDKMYWYQQDPGMELHLIHYSYGVNSTEKGDLSSESTVSRIRTEHFPLTLESARPSHTSQYLCASSDGGGRNTEAFFGQGTRLTVV.

This clonotype was seen repeatedly, ten times or more. The chain is built from TRBV7-2 and TRBJ2-1, with 9 bases aligning to TRBD1. With 5 bases clipped from V and 1 base from J, the junction kept 3 bases outside the gene matches. CDR3 size: 15 residues. From germline, CDR1 is SGHTA and CDR2 FQGNSA. In nucleotides, the CDR3 is TGTGCCAGCAGCCGGACAGGGGTTTCCTACAATGAGCAGTTCTTC. As protein: CASSRTGVSYNEQFF.

This clonotype has at least ten counts. The gene calls are TRBV7-2 and TRBJ2-1, with no clear D. Germline CDR1 and CDR2: SGHTA and FQGNSA. V was trimmed by 0 bases and J by 10 bases, leaving 7 bases between them. The CDR3 is 12 residues long. For the CDR3, the DNA is TGTGCCAGCAGCTTAGCCCGCCTAGAGCAGTTCTTC. Protein sequence: CASSLARLEQFF.

This clonotype was recorded many times. This chain links TRBV6-5 with TRBJ2-7; unclear D gene. V gave up 2 bases and J gave up 2 bases, with 13 bases separating them. The CDR3 totals 15 residues. Germline V gene data show CDR1 as MNHEY and CDR2 as SVGAGI. DNA for the CDR3: TGTGCCAGCAGTTACGACGAGGCCCTCCCCTACGAGCAGTACTTC. This gives the protein CASSYDEALPYEQYF.

This clonotype was observed many times. The chain couples TRBV7-3 to TRBJ1-6; a possible D gene is TRBD1 (5 bases). From germline, CDR1 is SGHTA and CDR2 FQGTGA. The CDR3 sequence is 13 residues long. Trimming cost V 4 bases and J 9 bases, with 10 bases left between them. CDR3 residues: CASSSGTGSPLHF. CDR3 coding DNA: TGTGCCAGCAGCTCAGGAACAGGTTCACCCCTCCACTTT.

In its sample, this clonotype was seen many times. This rearrangement joins TRBV7-2 to TRBJ2-1; 9 bases align to TRBD2. Trimming at V came to 5 bases and at J to 4 bases, leaving 9 bases not matched to a gene. Germline V lookup: CDR1 SGHTA, CDR2 FQGNSA. The CDR3 is made up of 16 amino acids. The CDR3 bases are TGTGCCAGCAGCCGCCAAGCGGGGGGCAATTACAATGAGCAGTTCTTC. This encodes CASSRQAGGNYNEQFF.

This clonotype showed up just a few times. V usage is TRBV7-2 and J usage is TRBJ1-2; 7 nucleotides agree with TRBD1. With V trimmed by 5 bases and J by 5 bases, 5 bases remained unmatched. There are 13 residues in the CDR3. Germline CDR1 and CDR2: SGHTA and FQGNSA. CDR3 sequence: CASSLSTGYGYTF. CDR3 in DNA: TGTGCCAGCAGCCTTTCGACAGGGTATGGCTACACCTTC. The complete variable domain, with remaining parts taken from reference TRBV7-2 and TRBJ1-2, reads GAGVSQSPSNKVTEKGKDVELRCDPISGHTALYWYRQSLGQGLEFLIYFQGNSAPDKSGLPSDRFSAERTGGSVSTLTIQRTQQEDSAVYLCASSLSTGYGYTFGSGTRLTVV.

The chain joins TRBV10-3 to TRBJ2-5, with D perhaps matching TRBD1 (5 bases). Germline V gene lookup returns CDR1 ENHRY and CDR2 SYGVKD. This CDR3 is built from 15 residues. V was clipped by 0 bases and J by 0 bases, with 8 bases between them. CDR3 loop: CAISESKGNQETQYF. The CDR3 DNA follows: TGTGCCATCAGTGAGTCGAAGGGGAACCAAGAGACCCAGTACTTC.

Ten or more counts support this clonotype. The chain combines TRBV7-3 with TRBJ2-7, with 7 bases aligning to TRBD1. This CDR3 is 12 amino acids long. Germline trimming cut 4 bases from V and 6 bases from J; bases unmatched to any gene: 3. Germline lookup yields CDR1 SGHTA and CDR2 FQGTGA. For the CDR3, the DNA is TGTGCCAGCAGCTCGACAGGGTCCGAGCAGTACTTC. Translating it yields CASSSTGSEQYF.

This clonotype was recorded many times. This chain links TRBV12-3 or TRBV12-4 with TRBJ1-2; no clear D. The CDR3 extends over 13 amino acids. The ends were cut back, 2 bases at V and 1 base at J, with 5 bases in the middle. The CDR3: CASSLKLNYGYTF. The CDR3 coding sequence is TGTGCCAGCAGTTTAAAACTTAACTATGGCTACACCTTC.

This clonotype was counted many times. The V gene is TRBV6-6, the J gene TRBJ1-1, with D tentatively TRBD1 (6 bases). The ends were cut back, 5 bases at V and 6 bases at J, with 10 bases in the middle. The CDR3 runs to 12 residues. Germline V gene lookup returns CDR1 MNHNY and CDR2 SVGAGI (reference sequence). The CDR3 sequence: CASSPQGSEAFF. The CDR3 DNA is TGTGCCAGCAGTCCCCAGGGGTCTGAAGCTTTCTTT.

The chain links TRBV28 to TRBJ2-7; D may be TRBD2 (6 bases). The V end lost 8 bases, the J end lost 2 bases, and 7 bases lay between the germline ends. Germline V gene data show CDR1 as MDHEN and CDR2 as SYDVKM. This CDR3 spans 11 amino acids. This chain's CDR3 is CASGTPYEQYF. For the CDR3, the DNA is TGTGCCAGCGGGACTCCCTACGAGCAGTACTTC.

This clonotype was detected ten times or more. The chain joins TRBV28 to TRBJ2-2; D is possibly TRBD1 (5 bases). The CDR3 spans 13 residues. V lost 5 bases and J 3 bases, leaving 7 bases between the germline ends. Per the germline V gene, CDR1 is MDHEN and CDR2 is SYDVKM. The CDR3, as DNA: TGTGCCAGCAGTCCCAGGGACACCGGGGAGCTGTTTTTT. It yields the protein CASSPRDTGELFF.

This clonotype occurred many times. The chain recombines TRBV29-1 with TRBJ1-3; D unclear. Germline V gives CDR1 SQVTM, CDR2 ANQGSEA. This CDR3 is 14 amino acids long. Trimming left V 5 bases short and J 2 bases short, with 13 bases between. This CDR3 is CSVWWNLAGNTIYF. CDR3 nucleotides: TGCAGCGTTTGGTGGAATCTAGCTGGAAACACCATATATTTT.

This clonotype has ten or more counts. This chain uses TRBV7-6 with TRBJ2-1, with D possibly called TRBD1 or TRBD2 (5 bases each). V lost 1 base, J lost 6 bases, and 10 bases lay in between. The CDR3 length is 14 residues. Germline V gene data show CDR1 as SGHVS and CDR2 as FNYEAQ. For the CDR3, the DNA is TGTGCCAGCAGCTTAGTAGGGACCAGCAATGAGCAGTTCTTC. This codes for CASSLVGTSNEQFF.